The table lists the clone carrying this T cell receptor (beta chain) with a few counts. What it binds is not known. This entry comes from a study of CD8+ T cells in alopecia areata. TCR sequencing used cDNA made by reverse transcription of extracted RNA. Generated by immunoSEQ multiplex PCR, the TCRdb table keeps only in-frame clones and is missing some. The sample includes hundreds of thousands of clones, about three fifths of them seen just once. The treatment is: oral pan-JAK inhibitor, 5-10 mg twice daily. Study conclusions and caveats: Possibly because of HLA-related factors, TCR sharing was less clear across patients than in mice. Among the top 100, expanded CD8+ clones were significantly decreased by tofacitinib, as was scalp clonality.

The source is a human donor with alopecia areata. The sequenced sample was CD4+ T cells sorted from blood, obtained at week 24, from a patient treated with tofacitinib.

CDR3 sequence (DNA): TGTGCCAGCAGGGGGGCCGCGTCAGATGAGCAGTTCTTC. It is translated as CASRGAASDEQFF. The J gene is TRBJ2-1, the V gene TRBV7-2; D perhaps matches TRBD1 (6 bases). V was trimmed by 6 bases and J by 8 bases, leaving 14 bases between them. This CDR3 is built from 13 residues. Germline assignment: CDR1 SGHTA and CDR2 FQGNSA.